Following are 28 T cell receptor beta chains from one sample sequenced in a study of T cells in narcolepsy. Repertoires were generated with immunoSEQ multiplex PCR, while TCRdb's copy carries only in-frame clones and drops some. The sample shows more than 20,000 clones, 70% to 90% of them seen only once. The specimen sequenced was memory (CD45RA-) CD4+ T cells from blood. These TCRs come from a human donor in good health.

This rearrangement joins TRBV7-8 to TRBJ1-5; D is ambiguous. Germline V gives CDR1 SGHVS, CDR2 FQNEAQ. This CDR3 spans 13 amino acids. With 2 bases removed from V and 3 bases from J, the gap between germline ends came to 5 bases. The CDR3 DNA is TGTGCCAGCAGCTTAACCCCCAATCAGCCCCAGCATTTT. It encodes CASSLTPNQPQHF.

The chain has TRBV7-9 and TRBJ1-1, with no clear D. The CDR3 runs to 13 residues. Trimming removed 6 bases from V and 3 bases from J, with 11 bases in between. Per the germline V gene, CDR1 is SEHNR and CDR2 is FQNEAQ (reference sequence). The CDR3 nucleotides read TGTGCCAGCAGGTCCCGGGAGTACACTGAAGCTTTCTTT. This translates into CASRSREYTEAFF.

The V gene is TRBV7-2, the J gene TRBJ2-2; D is undetermined. CDR1 and CDR2 (germline): SGHTA, FQGNSA. This CDR3 region has 14 residues. V was cut by 3 bases and J by 4 bases, with 9 bases left in between. CDR3 sequence reads: CASSLEKLTGELFF. The CDR3 DNA reads TGTGCCAGCAGCTTGGAGAAACTCACCGGGGAGCTGTTTTTT. Full variable domain (remainder filled in from reference TRBV7-2 and TRBJ2-2): GAGVSQSPSNKVTEKGKDVELRCDPISGHTALYWYRQSLGQGLEFLIYFQGNSAPDKSGLPSDRFSAERTGGSVSTLTIQRTQQEDSAVYLCASSLEKLTGELFFGEGSRLTVL.

The rearrangement links TRBV4-3 to TRBJ2-7, with 8 positions matching TRBD1. The germline V gene has CDR1 LGHNA and CDR2 YSLEER. V was clipped by 1 base and J by 6 bases; unmatched bases: 8. The CDR3 has 15 amino acids. The CDR3 region has the DNA TGCGCCAGCAGCCAAGTGGGACAGGCACACGGCGAGCAGTACTTC. Translated: CASSQVGQAHGEQYF.

This clone was picked up a small number of times. This sequence joins TRBV7-9 and TRBJ1-1; D ambiguous. The germline V gene encodes CDR1 SEHNR and CDR2 FQNEAQ (reference sequence). V gave up 11 bases and J gave up 1 base, with 11 bases separating them. This CDR3 is built from 12 residues. In DNA, the CDR3 is TGTGCCTGTTTCGGACCGAACACTGAAGCTTTCTTT. This encodes CACFGPNTEAFF.

This clone appeared a single time. This rearrangement joins TRBV14 to TRBJ2-7, with a tentative D call TRBD1 (6 bases). Between the trimmed V and J ends, which lost 4 bases and 4 bases, there was a span of 14 bases. The germline V gene has CDR1 SGHDN and CDR2 FVKESK. The CDR3 loop spans 14 amino acids. The CDR3 reads CASSRLQQGYEQYF. The CDR3 DNA is TGTGCCAGCAGCCGGCTCCAACAGGGATACGAGCAGTACTTC.

The chain recombines TRBV6-6 with TRBJ2-7, with 8 bases identical to TRBD2. The CDR3 has 14 residues. Trimming cost V 6 bases and J 9 bases; bases outside gene matches: 13. Germline loops: CDR1 MNHNY, CDR2 SVGAGI (reference sequence). CDR3 sequence: CASRKQAGVAGQYF. DNA of the CDR3: TGTGCCAGCAGAAAACAAGCGGGAGTAGCGGGGCAGTACTTC.

CDR3 sequence reads: CASRSLRTSGKNEQFF. The CDR3 DNA reads as TGTGCCAGTAGATCCCTCCGGACTAGCGGGAAGAATGAGCAGTTCTTC. The V and J genes are TRBV19 and TRBJ2-1; the match to TRBD2 covers 12 bases. The CDR3 covers 16 residues. Germline V gene sequence: CDR1 LNHDA, CDR2 SQIVND (reference sequence). Germline trimming cut 6 bases from V and 7 bases from J; bases unmatched to any gene: 10.

The rearrangement uses TRBV15 and TRBJ2-5; TRBD2 might be the D (5 bases). Trimming removed 0 bases from V and 4 bases from J, with 15 bases in between. Germline lookup yields CDR1 LNHNV and CDR2 YYDKDF (reference sequence). CDR3 length: 16 amino acids. CDR3 sequence: CATSRDPYSGGETQYF. The CDR3 bases are TGTGCCACCAGCAGAGACCCCTACTCAGGAGGAGAGACCCAGTACTTC.

V is TRBV19 and J is TRBJ2-5, with 11 bases aligning to TRBD2. Matching the DNA end better, TRBJ2-7 makes the J call doubtful. This CDR3 has 16 amino acids. Germline V gives CDR1 LNHDA, CDR2 SQIVND (reference sequence). CDR3 DNA: TGTGCCAGTAGTATGACGGAGACTAGCGGGAAGTACGAGCAGTACTTC. It translates to CASSMTETSGKYEQYF.

The rearrangement uses TRBV6-6 and TRBJ1-1; D is undetermined. The V end lost 11 bases, the J end lost 2 bases, and 12 bases lay between the germline ends. Germline-derived CDR1 and CDR2 are MNHNY and SVGAGI (reference sequence). The CDR3 is 12 amino acids. The CDR3 sequence: CAGTRPNTEAFF. Here the CDR3 DNA reads TGTGCCGGCACTCGGCCTAACACTGAAGCTTTCTTT.

The genes are TRBV10-3 and TRBJ2-5, with D uncertain. Germline-derived CDR1 and CDR2 are ENHRY and SYGVKD. V lost 6 bases to trimming and J lost 5 bases, with 7 bases between them. The CDR3 spans 11 residues. This CDR3 reads CAIRAAETQYF. The CDR3 nucleotides are TGTGCCATCAGGGCGGCCGAGACCCAGTACTTC.

V and J are TRBV15 and TRBJ2-1; TRBD2 might be the D (6 bases). The ends were cut back, 1 base at V and 7 bases at J, with 11 bases in the middle. The germline V gene encodes CDR1 LNHNV and CDR2 YYDKDF (reference sequence). This CDR3 contains 14 residues. The DNA of the CDR3 is TGTGCCACCAGCAGAGTAGGCGGGATAAATGAGCAGTTCTTC. Amino acids: CATSRVGGINEQFF.

The chain recombines TRBV6-5 with TRBJ1-1, with D tentatively TRBD1 (5 bases). The V end was cut by 9 bases, the J end by 0 bases, with 11 bases between. Germline V gene data show CDR1 as MNHEY and CDR2 as SVGAGI. The CDR3 length is 13 residues. The CDR3, as DNA: TGTGCCAGTTGCACGGGGGTGAACACTGAAGCTTTCTTT. Translation: CASCTGVNTEAFF.

This clone was seen just once. The gene calls are TRBV11-2 and TRBJ1-5; no reliable D call. From germline, CDR1 is SGHAT and CDR2 FQNNGV. The ends were cut back, 5 bases at V and 4 bases at J, with 9 bases in the middle. The length of the CDR3 is 13 residues. Here the CDR3 DNA reads TGTGCCAGCAGCCCTAATGGGAATCAGCCCCAGCATTTT. Its protein is CASSPNGNQPQHF.

A remark on this clone: An end of the junction differs from the germline gene, which may be a read error. The identical CDR3 is also encoded by other nucleotide sequences in the sample. The chain couples TRBV28 to TRBJ1-4; no reliable D call. CDR1 is MDHEN and CDR2 is SYDVKM in the germline V gene. The CDR3 is 14 residues long. The CDR3 bases are TGCGCCAGCAGTTTATTTGGAGGTAATGAAAAACTGTTTTTT. Translated: CASSLFGGNEKLFF.

This chain uses TRBV4-1 with TRBJ2-5; the match to TRBD1 covers 9 bases. The junction had 6 bases not matched to a gene; V was cut back by 3 bases and J by 1 base. This CDR3 is built from 16 residues. Per germline, CDR1 MGHRA and CDR2 YSYEKL. This chain's CDR3 is CASSHAGTGSQETQYF. Written as DNA, the CDR3 is TGCGCCAGCAGCCATGCCGGGACAGGGTCCCAAGAGACCCAGTACTTC.

The chain carries TRBV27 and TRBJ2-1; D unresolved. Germline CDR1 and CDR2: MNHEY and SMNVEV (reference sequence). The CDR3 contains 18 residues. Trimming cost V 2 bases and J 0 bases, with 17 bases left between them. CDR3 sequence (DNA): TGTGCCAGCAGTTTAAAGCCCCCGTGGGTGGACTCCTACAATGAGCAGTTCTTC. Amino acid sequence: CASSLKPPWVDSYNEQFF.

The genes are TRBV23-1 and TRBJ1-2; 7 positions agree with TRBD1. TRBV23-1 is filed as an ORF, its function uncertain. The CDR3 consists of 14 residues. With 3 bases clipped from V and 5 bases from J, the junction kept 6 bases outside the gene matches. The DNA of the CDR3 is TGCGCCAGCAGTCAGGTAGAACAGGGGTATGGCTACACCTTC. This gives the protein CASSQVEQGYGYTF.

V usage is TRBV5-1 and J usage is TRBJ2-3; D unclear. V was shortened by 6 bases and J by 0 bases, with 8 bases between the two germline ends. Germline V gene data show CDR1 as SGHRS and CDR2 as YFSETQ. CDR3 length: 13 amino acids. Written as DNA, the CDR3 is TGCGCCAGCAACGACCTCAGCACAGATACGCAGTATTTT. Its protein is CASNDLSTDTQYF.

The chain joins TRBV30 to TRBJ1-1; a possible D gene is TRBD1 (6 bases). CDR1 and CDR2 (germline): GTSNPN, SVGIG (reference sequence). Trimming removed 4 bases from V and 3 bases from J, with 6 bases in between. CDR3 length: 11 residues. CDR3 sequence: CAWNRDTEAFF. For the CDR3, the DNA is TGTGCCTGGAACAGGGACACTGAAGCTTTCTTT.

The chain employs TRBV5-6 and TRBJ2-3; 7 bases are shared with TRBD2. This CDR3 spans 17 amino acids. The ends lost 4 bases at V and 0 bases at J; junction bases unmatched: 11. Germline V lookup: CDR1 SGHDT, CDR2 YYEEEE. CDR3 sequence: CASSPTLAHRSTDTQYF. The CDR3 nucleotides read TGTGCCAGCAGCCCCACACTAGCGCACCGAAGCACAGATACGCAGTATTTT.

The rearrangement joins TRBV11-2 to TRBJ1-6, with 7 bases matching TRBD1. Germline trimming cut 2 bases from V and 14 bases from J; bases unmatched to any gene: 9. This CDR3 spans 14 amino acids. Germline lookup yields CDR1 SGHAT and CDR2 FQNNGV. Written as DNA, the CDR3 is TGTGCCAGCAGCTTACGTAGACAGGGCGGCGCCCTCCACTTT. Its translation: CASSLRRQGGALHF.

This chain uses TRBV5-1 with TRBJ2-1, with D unclear. Trimming left V 0 bases short and J 4 bases short, with 5 bases between. Germline V lookup: CDR1 SGHRS, CDR2 YFSETQ. The length of the CDR3 is 13 residues. The CDR3 DNA follows: TGCGCCAGCAGCTTGGACAGTTACAATGAGCAGTTCTTC. As protein: CASSLDSYNEQFF.

A note on this clone: Since no conserved phenylalanine or tryptophan closes the CDR3, a read error is the likely cause. It is unclear where the CDR3 begins or ends on the DNA, so no DNA is shown, and the CDR3 is as TCRdb lists it. The CDR3 is CCVEEGGTQSL. This chain connects TRBV29-1 to TRBJ1-4. Germline V gives CDR1 SQVTM, CDR2 ANQGSEA. 11 amino acids form the CDR3, both terminal residues included.

This sequence joins TRBV11-1 and TRBJ2-6; the match to TRBD1 covers 8 bases. Germline lookup yields CDR1 SGHAT and CDR2 FQDESV (reference sequence). Trimming at V came to 1 base and at J to 4 bases, leaving 3 bases not matched to a gene. The CDR3 is 16 residues long. CDR3 sequence: CASSLGQGAGANVLTF. In DNA form, the CDR3 reads TGTGCCAGCAGCTTAGGGCAGGGGGCCGGGGCCAACGTCCTGACTTTC.

The chain couples TRBV5-4 to TRBJ2-7; D uncertain. V lost 0 bases and J 2 bases, leaving 12 bases between the germline ends. The V gene's germline CDR1 is SGHNT and CDR2 YYREEE (reference sequence). This CDR3 has 15 amino acids. For the CDR3, the DNA is TGTGCCAGCAGCTTGGATGTCAGGCCTACCTACGAGCAGTACTTC. Translation gives CASSLDVRPTYEQYF.

This clone was recorded only once. This chain links TRBV28 with TRBJ1-2, with D unresolved. V lost 6 bases and J 12 bases, leaving 20 bases between the germline ends. CDR3 length: 13 residues. Germline loops: CDR1 MDHEN, CDR2 SYDVKM. CDR3 amino acids: CASRSAGGNPHTF. CDR3 in DNA: TGTGCCAGCAGGTCGGCGGGAGGGAATCCGCACACCTTC.